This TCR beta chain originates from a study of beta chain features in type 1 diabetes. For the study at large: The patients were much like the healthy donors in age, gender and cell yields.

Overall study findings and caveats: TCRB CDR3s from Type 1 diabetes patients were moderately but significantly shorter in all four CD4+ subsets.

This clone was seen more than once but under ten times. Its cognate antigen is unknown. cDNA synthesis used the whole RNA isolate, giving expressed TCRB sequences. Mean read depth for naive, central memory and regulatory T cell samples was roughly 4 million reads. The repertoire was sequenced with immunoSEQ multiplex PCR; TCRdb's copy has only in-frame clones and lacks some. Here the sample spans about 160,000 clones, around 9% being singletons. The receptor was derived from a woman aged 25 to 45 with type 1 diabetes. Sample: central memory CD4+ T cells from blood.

The CDR3 region is CASSLTGYYGYTF. In DNA, the CDR3 is TGTGCCAGCAGTTTGACAGGCTACTATGGCTACACCTTC. This sequence joins TRBV5-6 and TRBJ1-2, with D maybe TRBD1 (6 bases). The CDR3 has 13 residues. Germline V gene lookup returns CDR1 SGHDT and CDR2 YYEEEE. Trimming left V 5 bases short and J 3 bases short, with 11 bases between.